This T cell receptor (beta chain) was documented in a study of Ad26.COV2.S vaccination and SARS-CoV-2 variants. Across the whole study: Donor joined the COV1001 Ad26.COV2.S trial arm. Into the muscle, Ad26.COV2.S was dosed once or twice, 56 days apart.

This sample's treatment: some 20 received Ad26.COV2.S at low or high dose, single or two shots; a few received placebo; per-sample allocation not given. Each sample was drawn 63 days after the first injection (of vaccine or placebo). Regarding this clone: Its antigen is still unknown.

Study-level results: Researchers reported similar non-spike TCR breadth in vaccine and placebo recipients.

The CDR3 runs 19 residues. Trimming shortened V by 4 bases and J by 2 bases, and 26 bases separated the two germline ends. Germline assignment: CDR1 LNHDA and CDR2 SQIVND (reference sequence). Libraries were prepared by immunoSEQ multiplex PCR; TCRdb keeps only in-frame clonotypes and omits some of them. The sample shows a few hundred thousand clones, over 80% of them seen only once. This specimen was peripheral blood, taken in a trial of Ad26.COV2.S vaccine versus placebo. The receptor was derived from a person between 18 and 59 years old who received the Ad26.COV2.S COVID-19 vaccine or a placebo. V and J are TRBV19 and TRBJ1-1; weak D call: TRBD1 (6 bases). The CDR3 DNA reads as TGTGCCAGTAGTAAGGACCCGGGCGGATCCCAGGGGCCCAACACTGAAGCTTTCTTT. It codes for CASSKDPGGSQGPNTEAFF.